One T cell receptor (beta chain) is described in this entry. The antigen is undetermined. UMI-labeled 5' RACE TRB cDNA libraries were prepared from the cells. TCRdb re-called the 5' RACE reads and shows each CDR3 protein once, DNA omitted. This sample's table reports approximately 100,000 distinct CDR3 sequences. Every individual CD8+ T cell subset underwent sorting in triplicate at about 300,000 cells apiece. Germline V lookup: CDR1 LNHNV, CDR2 YYDKDF (reference sequence). CDR3 length: 16 amino acids. The data were obtained in a study of CXCR3-negative and CXCR3-positive naive CD8 T cells. Broader study findings: Memory CD8+ T cell repertoires were far less diverse than both naive subsets. TRB CDR3 properties served as the basis for inferring TCR strength, and surface CD5 was comparable between naive subsets. With respect to TRBV-TRBJ usage, naive CXCR3-negative and CXCR3-positive cells were similar; memory differed. TRB CDR3s were more hydrophobic in CXCR3-positive than in CXCR3-negative naive cells.

The chain uses TRBV15 and TRBJ1-1; the D gene TCRdb calls, TRBD1, cannot be checked with no DNA. The receptor's source is a human donor in good health. Some clones in this sample may be carry-over from other donors' samples. Sample: naive CXCR3+ CD8+ T cells from blood. Stated subset: CD45RO-CCR7+CD27+CD95- naive CD8+ T cells expressing CXCR3 (TNR3+). CDR3 protein: CATSRVPGPTNTEAFF.